This passage covers 9 T cell receptor beta chains from one sample sequenced in a study of blood T cell repertoires in COVID-19. The method was immunoSEQ multiplex PCR; TCRdb's version includes in-frame clones alone and lacks a portion of them. Found here are about 430,000 clones, around 90% of them singletons; the top ten hold roughly 0.78%. Sequencing input: peripheral blood. Source of these receptors: a man aged 18 to 29 with COVID-19, enrolled during active disease.

The chain carries TRBV6-8 and TRBJ2-1; tentative D call: TRBD2 (5 bases). The germline CDR1 and CDR2 sequences are MNHGY and SAAAGT. CDR3 length: 15 amino acids. The V and J ends lost 4 bases and 6 bases respectively, with 16 bases between them. In DNA form, the CDR3 reads TGTGCCAGCAGTTCTCGAGGGCGCGGATTCAATGAGCAGTTCTTC. Amino acid sequence: CASSSRGRGFNEQFF.

DNA for the CDR3: TGTGCCAGCAGAGCGACAGGGAGCGGGTCACCCCTCCACTTT. Translated: CASRATGSGSPLHF. This chain links TRBV6-6 with TRBJ1-6; the match to TRBD1 covers 7 bases. The CDR3 loop spans 14 amino acids. CDR1 MNHNY and CDR2 SVGAGI come from the germline V gene (reference sequence). V lost 6 bases, J lost 10 bases, and 9 bases stayed unmatched.

The rearrangement joins TRBV6-2 or TRBV6-3 to TRBJ2-3; the D gene is possibly TRBD2 (6 bases). V gave up 2 bases and J gave up 5 bases, with 20 bases separating them. Germline V gene data show CDR1 as MNHEY and CDR2 as SVGEGT. The CDR3 sequence is 17 residues long. The CDR3 reads CASSYPGWRGRGDTQYF. The CDR3, as DNA: TGTGCCAGCAGTTACCCGGGTTGGCGGGGACGTGGAGATACGCAGTATTTT.

V usage is TRBV12-5 and J usage is TRBJ2-5; 12 nucleotides agree with TRBD1. The trim removed 0 bases at V and 5 bases at J, leaving 10 bases unmatched. In germline, CDR1 is LGHNT, CDR2 FRNRAP. This CDR3 comprises 18 residues. CDR3 residues: CASGLVTQGTGGGETQYF. CDR3 DNA: TGTGCTAGTGGTTTGGTAACGCAGGGGACAGGGGGCGGGGAGACCCAGTACTTC. The full variable domain, its missing parts supplied by reference TRBV12-5 and TRBJ2-5, is DARVTQTPRHKVTEMGQEVTMRCQPILGHNTVFWYRQTMMQGLELLAYFRNRAPLDDSGMPKDRFSAEMPDATLATLKIQPSEPRDSAVYFCASGLVTQGTGGGETQYFGPGTRLLVL.

This clone has just a few counts. V gene TRBV11-3 combines with J gene TRBJ2-7, with TRBD2 identical over 11 bases. The CDR3 length is 15 residues. CDR1 is SGHNT, CDR2 YENEEA, per germline. Trimming cost V 4 bases and J 2 bases; bases outside gene matches: 4. In DNA form, the CDR3 reads TGTGCCAGCAGCTCGAGTAGCGGGGGGGCCTACGAGCAGTACTTC. Residues: CASSSSSGGAYEQYF.

This chain connects TRBV7-9 to TRBJ1-1; D gene uncertain. The CDR3 length is 12 residues. Germline-derived CDR1 and CDR2 are SEHNR and FQNEAQ (reference sequence). Trimming took 0 bases from V and 4 from J, leaving 3 bases between them. The CDR3 loop reads CASSLAATEAFF. Here the CDR3 DNA reads TGTGCCAGCAGCTTAGCGGCCACTGAAGCTTTCTTT.

The chain has TRBV13 and TRBJ2-2; D perhaps matches TRBD1 (6 bases). This CDR3 contains 15 residues. Germline-derived CDR1 and CDR2 are PRHDT and FYEKMQ (reference sequence). V lost 4 bases, J lost 4 bases, and 13 bases lay in between. CDR3 loop: CASSSSYRVTGELFF. The CDR3 coding sequence is TGTGCCAGCAGCTCCTCCTACAGGGTCACCGGGGAGCTGTTTTTT.

J is TRBJ1-5 and V is TRBV6-6; D not resolved. V lost 5 bases, J lost 4 bases, and 15 bases lay in between. This CDR3 is built from 15 residues. Germline CDR1 and CDR2: MNHNY and SVGAGI (reference sequence). CDR3: CASSPGSGWNQPQHF. In DNA form, the CDR3 reads TGTGCCAGCAGTCCGGGTTCGGGTTGGAATCAGCCCCAGCATTTT.

The chain has TRBV25-1 and TRBJ2-5; D is unresolved. This CDR3 region has 11 residues. Trimming shortened V by 0 bases and J by 7 bases, and 3 bases separated the two germline ends. The germline gives CDR1 MGHDK, CDR2 SYGVNS. CDR3 nucleotide sequence: TGTGCCAGCAGTGAATACGGGACCCAGTACTTC. Its translation: CASSEYGTQYF.